These 18 T cell receptor beta chains came from one sample sequenced in a study of T cell repertoires in cytomegalovirus infection. TCRdb called the reads again in MiXCR, with one record for every CDR3 protein. The table records approximately 70,000 distinct CDR3 sequences, 20% to 25% of them present only once. These receptors have no known antigen. The sequenced material came from PBMCs, sequenced either directly or after in vitro stimulation (not recorded which). These receptors were taken from a human donor in good health (CMV status not recorded). Some clones in this sample may be carry-over from other donors' samples.

This clonotype was observed at least ten times. The J gene is TRBJ2-5, the V gene TRBV10-3, with 9 bases that match TRBD2. Germline CDR1 reads ENHRY; CDR2 reads SYGVKD. This CDR3 comprises 16 residues. J lost 5 bases, V lost 2 bases, and 9 bases had no gene match. CDR3 nucleotide sequence: TGTGCCATCAGTGAGCCTGAGCGGGAGGACGGGGAGACCCAGTACTTC. Translating it yields CAISEPEREDGETQYF.

At least ten counts were recorded for this clonotype. V and J are TRBV7-2 and TRBJ2-7; D unresolved. There are 15 residues in the CDR3. CDR1 SGHTA and CDR2 FQGNSA come from the germline V gene. The germline V and J ends were trimmed by 5 bases and 1 base, with 15 bases remaining between them. The CDR3 spells CASSPGRSASYEQYV. The CDR3 region has the DNA TGTGCCAGCAGCCCCGGCAGATCAGCTTCCTACGAGCAGTACGTC.

In this sample, this clonotype turned up a few times. V is TRBV4-3 and J is TRBJ2-5; 9 bases map to TRBD2. V dropped 0 bases and J dropped 2; count of bases not matched to a gene: 7. Per germline, CDR1 LGHNA and CDR2 YSLEER. The CDR3 contains 17 residues. CDR3 loop: CASSQDPSGNQQETQYF. The CDR3 region has the DNA TGCGCCAGCAGCCAAGATCCTAGCGGGAACCAACAAGAGACCCAGTACTTC.

This chain links TRBV15 with TRBJ1-1; the match to TRBD1 covers 7 bases. V lost 7 bases and J lost 0; bases outside the gene matches: 8. The germline CDR1 and CDR2 sequences are LNHNV and YYDKDF (reference sequence). There are 15 residues in the CDR3. The CDR3 DNA follows: TGTGCCACCAACCTTCGGACAGGTTTGAACACTGAAGCTTTCTTT. As protein: CATNLRTGLNTEAFF.

This chain links TRBV6-5 with TRBJ2-1; D gene uncertain. The CDR3 is made up of 17 amino acids. Germline V gene sequence: CDR1 MNHEY, CDR2 SVGAGI. Deletions cut 0 bases from V and 9 bases from J, with 21 bases between. For the CDR3, the DNA is TGTGCCAGCAGTTACTCGACCCAGCGCGGATGGGTTAGTGAGCAGTTCTTC. Its translation is CASSYSTQRGWVSEQFF.

The sample holds a few counts of this clonotype. This rearrangement joins TRBV6-1 to TRBJ2-1; D perhaps matches TRBD1 (5 bases). Germline loops: CDR1 MNHNS, CDR2 SASEGT. Trimming stripped 5 bases from V and 3 bases from J, with 11 bases between. This CDR3 contains 14 residues. The CDR3 region is CASSPRQRYNEQFF. CDR3 in DNA: TGTGCCAGCAGTCCTAGACAGCGCTACAATGAGCAGTTCTTC.

The chain is built from TRBV12-5 and TRBJ2-3; TRBD2 might be the D (6 bases). V lost 3 bases to trimming and J lost 0 bases, with 10 bases between them. CDR1 LGHNT and CDR2 FRNRAP come from the germline V gene. This CDR3 has 15 amino acids. The CDR3 region has the DNA TGTGCTAGTGGTTTCGGCGGGACTAGCACAGATACGCAGTATTTT. This translates into CASGFGGTSTDTQYF.

V gene TRBV5-1 combines with J gene TRBJ2-3; D is possibly TRBD2 (5 bases). There are 17 residues in the CDR3. The V end was cut by 0 bases, the J end by 3 bases, with 17 bases between. Germline CDR1 reads SGHRS; CDR2 reads YFSETQ. The CDR3 region is CASSLAAAGPRTDTQYF. The CDR3 DNA sequence: TGCGCCAGCAGCTTGGCCGCTGCGGGCCCTAGGACAGATACGCAGTATTTT.

The chain has TRBV5-8 and TRBJ2-1; TRBD2 matches at 10 bases. The CDR3 runs to 15 residues. CDR1 and CDR2 (germline): SGHTS, YDEGEE. J lost 6 bases, V lost 6 bases, and 9 bases had no gene match. The CDR3 nucleotides are TGTGCCAGCACCCAAAGCGGGAGGGCCGCCAATGAGCAGTTCTTC. Its protein is CASTQSGRAANEQFF.

The chain carries TRBV19 and TRBJ2-1; D is perhaps TRBD2 (8 bases). Trimming removed 11 bases at V and 12 bases at J, with 23 bases between. Germline V gene data show CDR1 as LNHDA and CDR2 as SQIVND (reference sequence). The CDR3 loop spans 13 amino acids. Here the CDR3 DNA reads TGTGCCTTGGGGGGACTAGGGGGCCCCAGGCAGTTCTTC. Translating gives CALGGLGGPRQFF.

This clonotype has only a few counts. V usage is TRBV20-1 and J usage is TRBJ1-5, with D maybe TRBD1 (6 bases). V was trimmed by 0 bases and J by 7 bases, leaving 16 bases between them. CDR1 and CDR2 (germline): DFQATT, SNEGSKA (reference sequence). The CDR3 covers 15 residues. CDR3 DNA: TGCAGTGCTAGAGATGGGAGGACAGTCGAGCAGCCCCAGCATTTT. It encodes CSARDGRTVEQPQHF.

This clonotype was seen only a few times. The V and J genes are TRBV7-9 and TRBJ2-5; D is ambiguous. Germline CDR1 reads SEHNR; CDR2 reads FQNEAQ (reference sequence). V was cut by 5 bases and J by 5 bases, with 15 bases left in between. The CDR3 runs 14 residues. CDR3 DNA sequence: TGTGCCAGCAGCCCTAGATCCGAACGGGAGACCCAGTACTTC. Its translation is CASSPRSERETQYF.

The chain carries TRBV7-9 and TRBJ1-1, with D unresolved. This CDR3 is 16 amino acids long. V shed 5 bases and J shed 3 bases, with 19 bases lying between them. CDR1 and CDR2 from the germline V gene are SEHNR and FQNEAQ (reference sequence). CDR3 DNA: TGTGCCAGCAGCCCCGGCCAAGGCGCCCTGGACACTGAAGCTTTCTTT. Residues: CASSPGQGALDTEAFF.

This clonotype has at least ten counts. The CDR3 here is CASSGGLAGAYNEQFF. In nucleotides, the CDR3 is TGTGCCAGCAGTGGGGGACTAGCGGGAGCATACAATGAGCAGTTCTTC. V is TRBV6-1 and J is TRBJ2-1, with TRBD2 matching 14 bases. Germline V gene lookup returns CDR1 MNHNS and CDR2 SASEGT. Trimming took 4 bases from V and 4 from J; bases not matched to a gene: 3. The CDR3 has 16 residues.

This clonotype has more than one count but fewer than ten. This chain links TRBV12-3 or TRBV12-4 with TRBJ1-5; 9 bases fit TRBD1. The V segment lost 6 bases and the J segment 4 bases; nucleotides outside the gene matches: 7. The CDR3 spans 15 residues. The CDR3 protein is CASSPTGTGNQPQHF. As DNA, the CDR3 is TGTGCCAGCAGCCCTACGGGGACAGGGAATCAGCCCCAGCATTTT.

This clonotype has only a few counts. The chain couples TRBV12-3 or TRBV12-4 to TRBJ2-3; 7 positions agree with TRBD2. V dropped 5 bases and J dropped 6; count of bases not matched to a gene: 5. The CDR3 runs to 13 residues. In nucleotides, the CDR3 is TGTGCCAGCAGTCGAAATAGCGGGGATACGCAGTATTTT. This sequence encodes CASSRNSGDTQYF.

This clonotype has only a few counts. The chain is built from TRBV2 and TRBJ2-3, with D maybe TRBD2 (6 bases). The CDR3 length is 16 residues. Looked up from germline, CDR1 is SNHLY and CDR2 is FYNNEI. The ends were cut back, 6 bases at V and 1 base at J, with 17 bases in the middle. In nucleotides, the CDR3 is TGTGCCAGCAGGGGGGGTATAAGATCCGGCACAGATACGCAGTATTTT. Translating it yields CASRGGIRSGTDTQYF. The whole variable domain, filled in from reference TRBV2 and TRBJ2-3, reads EPEVTQTPSHQVTQMGQEVILRCVPISNHLYFYWYRQILGQKVEFLVSFYNNEISEKSEIFDDQFSVERPDGSNFTLKIRSTKLEDSAMYFCASRGGIRSGTDTQYFGPGTRLTVL.

The chain couples TRBV6-1 to TRBJ2-1; the match to TRBD2 covers 10 bases. J was trimmed by 6 bases and V by 5 bases; bases with no gene match: 7. CDR1 is MNHNS, CDR2 SASEGT, per germline. The CDR3 contains 15 residues. The CDR3 region is CASSQLAGVSNEQFF. CDR3 nucleotides: TGTGCCAGCAGTCAGCTAGCGGGAGTGAGCAATGAGCAGTTCTTC.